Shown below are 15 T cell receptor beta chains from a single sample sequenced in a study of cytomegalovirus exposure and HLA in healthy donors. This PCR relied on a set of 60 Vbeta primers and 13 Jbeta primers. Only in-frame clones appear in the TCRdb table, and some are missing; sequencing was by immunoSEQ multiplex PCR. The sample includes roughly 42,000 clones. Sequenced sample: PBMCs. These receptors originate from a man younger than 45 in good health and CMV-seronegative.

The chain couples TRBV6-5 to TRBJ1-3; TRBD1 aligns across 7 bases. This CDR3 is 15 amino acids long. The germline V gene encodes CDR1 MNHEY and CDR2 SVGAGI. Germline trimming cut 5 bases from V and 2 bases from J; bases unmatched to any gene: 6. CDR3 residues: CASSASGGAGNTIYF. The CDR3 region has the DNA TGTGCCAGCAGTGCATCAGGGGGAGCTGGAAACACCATATATTTT.

The V gene is TRBV5-6, the J gene TRBJ2-5; perhaps TRBD1 as D (5 bases). The CDR3 sequence is 15 residues long. The germline gives CDR1 SGHDT, CDR2 YYEEEE. Trimming took off 0 bases at V and 0 bases at J, with 9 bases between the two ends. Here the CDR3 DNA reads TGTGCCAGCAGCTTGGTACAGGAGAACCAAGAGACCCAGTACTTC. Protein: CASSLVQENQETQYF.

The CDR3: CASSPPGRYQETQYF. As DNA, the CDR3 is TGTGCCAGCAGCCCGCCCGGCAGGTACCAAGAGACCCAGTACTTC. The rearrangement links TRBV7-6 to TRBJ2-5; D remains unclear. The CDR3 totals 15 residues. From germline, CDR1 is SGHVS and CDR2 FNYEAQ. V was trimmed by 5 bases and J by 0 bases, leaving 13 bases between them.

CDR3 amino acids: CASSPGGVLRSEQYF. CDR3 nucleotides: TGTGCCAGCAGCCCGGGGGGGGTGCTACGGTCCGAGCAGTACTTC. This sequence joins TRBV7-2 and TRBJ2-7; 8 positions match TRBD2. With 5 bases clipped from V and 6 bases from J, the junction kept 12 bases outside the gene matches. The germline V gene encodes CDR1 SGHTA and CDR2 FQGNSA. The CDR3 runs to 15 residues.

The V gene is TRBV4-2, the J gene TRBJ2-7; TRBD2 agrees at 10 bases. CDR1 LGHNA and CDR2 YNFKEQ come from the germline V gene. Trimming took 5 bases from V and 0 from J; bases not matched to a gene: 10. The CDR3 has 17 residues. The CDR3 nucleotides are TGTGCCAGCAGCTCCTCCACCGGGACTAGCGTCTCCTACGAGCAGTACTTC. Protein: CASSSSTGTSVSYEQYF.

J is TRBJ2-7 and V is TRBV7-9, with 7 bases matching TRBD2. Germline-derived CDR1 and CDR2 are SEHNR and FQNEAQ (reference sequence). This CDR3 spans 11 amino acids. The ends lost 6 bases at V and 5 bases at J; junction bases unmatched: 1. The CDR3 sequence: CASRGTNEQYF. DNA of the CDR3: TGTGCCAGCAGGGGGACTAACGAGCAGTACTTC.

The chain combines TRBV27 with TRBJ1-2, with 9 bases aligning to TRBD1. CDR3 length equals 14 residues. The germline V gene encodes CDR1 MNHEY and CDR2 SMNVEV (reference sequence). V lost 5 bases to trimming and J lost 7 bases; unmatched junction nucleotides: 8. CDR3 sequence reads: CASSPTGGVFGYTF. The CDR3 nucleotides are TGTGCCAGCAGTCCCACAGGGGGCGTCTTTGGCTACACCTTC.

The rearrangement joins TRBV30 to TRBJ2-1; TRBD2 agrees at 11 bases. Germline assignment: CDR1 GTSNPN and CDR2 SVGIG (reference sequence). The V and J ends lost 1 base and 15 bases, in that order; junction bases with no gene match: 5. The CDR3 extends over 12 amino acids. The CDR3 here is CAWSATSGKRFF. The CDR3 DNA sequence: TGTGCCTGGAGTGCGACTAGCGGGAAGCGGTTCTTC.

The V call is TRBV18, the J call TRBJ2-3, with TRBD1 as a possible D gene (6 bases). V was cut by 1 base and J by 5 bases, with 22 bases left in between. Germline V gene data show CDR1 as KGHSH and CDR2 as LQKENI. This CDR3 contains 18 residues. DNA of the CDR3: TGTGCCAGCTCACCACTCACCCAGACAGGCCCTTCGGGAGATACGCAGTATTTT. Residues: CASSPLTQTGPSGDTQYF.

The rearrangement joins TRBV4-2 to TRBJ1-1; a weak D match, TRBD1 (5 bases). The germline V gene has CDR1 LGHNA and CDR2 YNFKEQ. This CDR3 spans 16 amino acids. With 1 base removed from V and 1 base from J, the gap between germline ends came to 13 bases. CDR3: CASSQAGGSGNTEAFF. The CDR3 bases are TGTGCCAGCAGCCAAGCGGGGGGGTCGGGGAACACTGAAGCTTTCTTT.

V gene TRBV7-2 combines with J gene TRBJ2-3; D unclear. Trimming pared 4 bases from V and 6 bases from J, leaving 11 bases between. Per the germline V gene, CDR1 is SGHTA and CDR2 is FQGNSA. CDR3 size: 13 residues. The CDR3 loop is CASSSQIGDTQYF. The CDR3 DNA follows: TGTGCCAGCAGCTCCCAGATCGGGGATACGCAGTATTTT. The full variable domain, rest sourced from reference TRBV7-2 and TRBJ2-3, is GAGVSQSPSNKVTEKGKDVELRCDPISGHTALYWYRQSLGQGLEFLIYFQGNSAPDKSGLPSDRFSAERTGGSVSTLTIQRTQQEDSAVYLCASSSQIGDTQYFGPGTRLTVL.

The V call is TRBV27, the J call TRBJ1-1; D unresolved. The CDR3 sequence is 14 residues long. The germline gives CDR1 MNHEY, CDR2 SMNVEV (reference sequence). The V and J ends lost 0 bases and 11 bases respectively, with 16 bases between them. The DNA for the CDR3 is TGTGCCAGCAGTTTATCAGGGATGGAGGTACAGGCTTTCTTT. Amino acid sequence: CASSLSGMEVQAFF.

This sequence joins TRBV2 and TRBJ1-1; D unclear. The CDR3 length is 13 residues. Trimming left V 7 bases short and J 1 base short, with 10 bases between. In germline, CDR1 is SNHLY, CDR2 FYNNEI. The DNA of the CDR3 is TGTGCCAGCACCCGCCCTAAGAACACTGAAGCTTTCTTT. Protein product: CASTRPKNTEAFF.

The rearrangement uses TRBV19 and TRBJ1-1; the match to TRBD1 covers 12 bases. After removal of 5 bases from V and 5 bases from J, the junction contained 3 bases not matched to a gene. The CDR3 contains 14 residues. Germline loops: CDR1 LNHDA, CDR2 SQIVND (reference sequence). The CDR3: CASSWDRGRTEAFF. In nucleotides, the CDR3 is TGTGCCAGTAGTTGGGACAGGGGGCGGACTGAAGCTTTCTTT.

The chain carries TRBV5-1 and TRBJ2-3, with D maybe TRBD1 (6 bases). The V and J ends lost 2 bases and 2 bases respectively, with 9 bases between them. The CDR3 extends over 14 amino acids. CDR1 and CDR2 from the germline V gene are SGHRS and YFSETQ. The CDR3 DNA follows: TGCGCCAGCAGCTTCGGACAGACCACAGATACGCAGTATTTT. Its protein is CASSFGQTTDTQYF.